The T cell receptor (beta chain) described here comes from a study of blood T cells in healthy people across ages (dated by TCRdb to the mid-2010s). With regard to the full study: In model experiments, template switching captured about one uniquely barcoded TCR beta cDNA molecule for every two T cells. The study measured age-related changes in TCR beta repertoire diversity using deep sequencing normalized with unique cDNA molecular identifiers. Donors were grouped into four age groups: young (average roughly 16 years), middle-aged (39), aged (about 60) and long-lived (just over 80). For two donors (one aged 18 to 29 and one aged 80 or older), the study analyzed two additional independent replicas of 1 million unique cDNA reads from the same blood draw. What the study reported, not specific to this receptor: Compared with the aged group, more naive CD4+ T cells, fewer expanded clones and increased TCR diversity were shown by the long-lived group, suggesting age selection. Because profiling used bulk unsorted PBMCs, naive and antigen-experienced compartments could not be compared conclusively. Observed TCR beta diversity per million T cells fell roughly linearly with age, and a significant reduction was already apparent by age roughly 40. A strong correlation was found between observed TCR beta diversity and the percentage of naive T cells measured by flow cytometry. Donor CMV infection status was unknown, potentially confounding age-related changes in expanded clonotypes. Estimates of total diversity from one million sequenced T cells were regarded as lower bounds and underestimates.

CDR1 and CDR2, looked up from the germline V gene, are MNHEY and SVGEGT. The CDR3 holds 14 amino acids from the cysteine to the phenylalanine. Solely the CDR3 DNA is kept, with 42 bases framed from the first base. The junction carries 10 bases between V and J, which are trimmed by 0 bases and 7 bases respectively. The library was produced with 5' RACE. The listed sequencing device is Illumina HiSeq 2500. A second PCR of roughly 7 to 12 cycles was run with a J-beta primer mix and a sample-barcoded 5' primer. A unique molecular identifier was introduced onto each TCR beta cDNA molecule by a template-switch 5' adaptor carrying 12 random nucleotides. Each sample yielded at least 2.5 million CDR3-containing paired-end reads. First-strand cDNA was synthesized from all RNA with the Mint cDNA synthesis kit, primed by a TRBC-specific oligonucleotide. After uracil-DNA glycosylase treatment, a first 18-cycle PCR used universal primers M1SS and BC2_uni_R on all cDNA. The original methods were these. For normalization, 1 million high-quality reads were randomly selected from each sample, with every read carrying a distinct molecular identifier. Instead of being binned into consensus sequences, reads with shared molecular identifiers were discarded. MiTCR, set to a Q25 quality threshold and the strictest error-elimination algorithm, was used for CDR3 identification, clonotype clustering and error correction. A nonparametric unseen species model using Euler transformation provided a lower-bound estimate of total TCR beta diversity. Starting from the raw public reads, TCRdb applied fastp trimming at Q25, assembled clones with MiXCR and retained in-frame beta chains. Identical CDR3 protein sequences are pooled into one entry, listed with their most common genes and DNA. The V and J calls reflect TCRdb's pipeline rather than the authors' work. Counted in this sample were about 780,000 distinct CDR3 sequences; 20% to 30% of them appeared once. In total, the top ten clones hold over 2.5% of the sample.

Systemically healthy Caucasian individuals from Russia, roughly 40 in total and aged roughly 6 to 100 years, were included as donors. Ten milliliters of peripheral blood were drawn from each donor into EDTA-treated Vacutainer tubes. Ficoll-Paque density-gradient centrifugation was used to isolate PBMCs, with at least 6 million per sample. Total RNA, at least 5 micrograms per sample, was extracted from PBMCs with Trizol reagent. Naive CD45RAhigh/CD27high T cell percentages were measured by flow cytometry on a PBMC aliquot from every donor. There are a few counts of this clonotype. Its antigen remains undetermined. Qualities for individual bases were not recorded, and no much larger clone is one base off. The same sample was also used in a study of T cells of mothers and their children. Taken from the second paper: The donors were nine systemically healthy Caucasian individuals, made up of three mothers and their six children. cDNA synthesis used all of the extracted RNA, with about 1.5 ug of RNA in each 15 ul reaction. Sample barcodes and 2-4 random nucleotides were added via the M1S primer in the second PCR. Over 9.5 million TCR beta CDR3 reads came from each mother, compared with around 3 million reads from each child. In both related and unrelated pairs, thymic selection shapes the output of TCR recombination in a similar way, with inherited differences having only a minor effect. Normalized repertoire overlap was always slightly but never significantly higher in related than unrelated mother-child pairs. No persistent microchimeric T cell clones were detected, at a sensitivity of approximately 100 clones per million clonotypes. In the study, deep NGS was used to compare the TCR beta repertoires of mothers and children, and features distinguishing related mother-child pairs from unrelated individuals were sought. On average, the children were 11 +/- 4 years old, while the mothers were approximately 40 +/- 4 years old. Libraries were sequenced on Illumina HiSeq 2000 with 100+100 nt paired-end reads after adapter ligation with NEBNext reagents. Mother and child libraries were prepared a month apart and sequenced in separate runs to prevent cross-contamination. Each donor had between roughly 450,000 and 2,300,000 distinct TCR beta clonotypes identified. Naive TCR beta clonotypes were estimated from low-frequency clonotypes matched to each donor's FACS-determined naive share, without sorting.

This receptor was obtained from a boy aged 5-17 years in good health. Sequencing was performed on blood. The chain was built from TRBV6-2 or TRBV6-3 and TRBJ2-1, with the D gene not clear enough to name. The DNA sequence is given as TGTGCCAGCAGTTACTCGAACCTTTTAAATGAGCAGTTCTTC. Its protein product is CASSYSNLLNEQFF.